Below are 8 T cell receptor beta chains sequenced from a single sample in a study of shared clonotypes between healthy human individuals. Here immunoSEQ multiplex PCR was the method, and the copy in TCRdb shows in-frame clones only, minus some. The sample holds about 2,100,000 clones; approximately 94% are singletons and the top ten take more than 1.5%. The naive CD8 population came from CD45RO-negative cells selected for CCR7, without terminally differentiated effector memory CD45RA+ cells. Material: naive CD8+ T cells from PBMCs. These receptors were taken from a man between 18 and 35 years old in good health. Some clones in this sample may be carry-over from other donors' samples.

This clone was detected a few times. This sequence joins TRBV2 and TRBJ1-1, with a possible D match to TRBD1 (5 bases). This CDR3 is 16 amino acids long. Trimming removed 3 bases from V and 4 bases from J, with 18 bases in between. Looked up from germline, CDR1 is SNHLY and CDR2 is FYNNEI. This CDR3 is CASSESAQGRATEAFF. CDR3 DNA: TGTGCCAGCAGTGAGTCTGCGCAGGGAAGGGCCACTGAAGCTTTCTTT.

The chain uses TRBV6-1 and TRBJ1-4; 10 bases align to TRBD1. The CDR3 consists of 14 residues. The germline V gene encodes CDR1 MNHNS and CDR2 SASEGT. V gave up 6 bases and J gave up 8 bases; unmatched junction bases: 6. The CDR3 DNA reads TGTGCCAGCAGAGTCCCGGGACAGGGGGAAAAACTGTTTTTT. This translates into CASRVPGQGEKLFF.

As concerns this clone: At the DNA level, this CDR3 is encoded by other sequences in the same sample as well. V gene TRBV27 combines with J gene TRBJ1-5; D is uncertain. CDR3 length: 14 amino acids. V was clipped by 2 bases and J by 0 bases, with 5 bases between them. CDR1 is MNHEY and CDR2 is SMNVEV in the germline V gene (reference sequence). The CDR3 spells CASSLISSNQPQHF. As DNA, the CDR3 is TGTGCCAGCAGTTTAATAAGTAGCAATCAGCCCCAGCATTTT.

The genes are TRBV28 and TRBJ2-7, with a tentative D call TRBD2 (5 bases). With 7 bases removed from V and 3 bases from J, the gap between germline ends came to 22 bases. The CDR3 length is 16 residues. Per germline, CDR1 MDHEN and CDR2 SYDVKM. The CDR3 DNA reads TGTGCCAGCACCCCCCTGAGAGGGAACTGGGGCTACGAGCAGTACTTC. Translated, it gives CASTPLRGNWGYEQYF. The variable domain in full, with the rest retrieved from reference TRBV28 and TRBJ2-7, is DVKVTQSSRYLVKRTGEKVFLECVQDMDHENMFWYRQDPGLGLRLIYFSYDVKMKEKGDIPEGYSVSREKKERFSLILESASTNQTSMYLCASTPLRGNWGYEQYFGPGTRLTVT.

The genes are TRBV27 and TRBJ2-7; D is perhaps TRBD1 (6 bases). The CDR3 is 14 residues long. Trimming stripped 6 bases from V and 3 bases from J, with 15 bases between. Germline V gene data show CDR1 as MNHEY and CDR2 as SMNVEV (reference sequence). Here the CDR3 reads CASSYRQDSYEQYF. The CDR3 DNA reads TGTGCCAGCAGCTACCGACAGGACAGCTACGAGCAGTACTTC.

The V call is TRBV28, the J call TRBJ1-2; no reliable D call. The V end was cut by 3 bases, the J end by 3 bases, with 14 bases between. Germline-derived CDR1 and CDR2 are MDHEN and SYDVKM. This CDR3 is built from 15 residues. CDR3 DNA sequence: TGTGCCAGCAGTTTCCCCCGAGAGGGCCACTATGGCTACACCTTC. This codes for CASSFPREGHYGYTF.

The J gene is TRBJ2-7, the V gene TRBV27, with 14 bases matching TRBD2. CDR1 and CDR2 from the germline V gene are MNHEY and SMNVEV (reference sequence). The CDR3 runs 18 residues. V was pared by 8 bases and J by 1 base, with 13 bases of the junction left unmatched. This CDR3 is CASDGAGTSGSGSYEQYF. CDR3 DNA: TGTGCCAGCGATGGGGCCGGGACTAGCGGGAGTGGATCCTACGAGCAGTACTTC.

A single count supports this clone. CDR3 loop: CASSGGTSGSSYNEQFF. The DNA of the CDR3 is TGCGCCAGCAGTGGGGGGACTAGCGGGAGCTCCTACAATGAGCAGTTCTTC. This chain uses TRBV10-1 with TRBJ2-1; TRBD2 matches 14 bases. This CDR3 is built from 17 residues. Trimming took 4 bases from V and 0 from J; bases not matched to a gene: 2. Germline lookup yields CDR1 WNHNN and CDR2 SYGVQD (reference sequence).